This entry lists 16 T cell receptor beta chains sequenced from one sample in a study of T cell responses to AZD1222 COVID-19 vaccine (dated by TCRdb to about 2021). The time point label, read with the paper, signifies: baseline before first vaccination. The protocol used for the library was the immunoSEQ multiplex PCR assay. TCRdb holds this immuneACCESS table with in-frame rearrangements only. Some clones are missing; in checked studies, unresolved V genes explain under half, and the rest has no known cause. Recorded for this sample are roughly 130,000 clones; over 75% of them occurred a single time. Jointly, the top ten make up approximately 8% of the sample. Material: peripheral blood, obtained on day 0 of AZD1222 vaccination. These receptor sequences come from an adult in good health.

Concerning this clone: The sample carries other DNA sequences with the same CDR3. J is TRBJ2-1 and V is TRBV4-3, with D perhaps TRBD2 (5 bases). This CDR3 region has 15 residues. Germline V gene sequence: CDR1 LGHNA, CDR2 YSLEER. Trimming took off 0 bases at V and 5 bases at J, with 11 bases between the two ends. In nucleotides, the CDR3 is TGCGCCAGCAGCCAAGATGGTGGAGGAGACAATGAGCAGTTCTTC. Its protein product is CASSQDGGGDNEQFF.

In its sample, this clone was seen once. CDR3 bases: TGTGCCAGCAGCTTAGATCGGCGGCAGTTTTTTGGGGAGCTGTTTTTT. This translates into CASSLDRRQFFGELFF. This sequence joins TRBV11-2 and TRBJ2-2; D gene uncertain. V was pared by 0 bases and J by 8 bases, with 16 bases between. Per the germline V gene, CDR1 is SGHAT and CDR2 is FQNNGV. The CDR3 runs to 16 residues.

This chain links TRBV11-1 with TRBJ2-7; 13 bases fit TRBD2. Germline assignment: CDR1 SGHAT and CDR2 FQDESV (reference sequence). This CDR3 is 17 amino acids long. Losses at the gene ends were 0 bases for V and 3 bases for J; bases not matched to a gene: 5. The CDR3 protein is CASSLARTSGGYYEQYF. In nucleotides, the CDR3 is TGTGCCAGCAGCTTAGCGAGGACTAGCGGGGGATACTACGAGCAGTACTTC.

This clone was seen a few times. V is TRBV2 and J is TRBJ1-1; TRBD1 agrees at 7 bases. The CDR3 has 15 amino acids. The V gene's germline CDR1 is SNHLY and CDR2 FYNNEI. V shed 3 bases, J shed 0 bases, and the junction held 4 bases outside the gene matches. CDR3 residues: CASSDRGILNTEAFF. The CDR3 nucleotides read TGTGCCAGCAGTGACAGGGGGATATTGAACACTGAAGCTTTCTTT.

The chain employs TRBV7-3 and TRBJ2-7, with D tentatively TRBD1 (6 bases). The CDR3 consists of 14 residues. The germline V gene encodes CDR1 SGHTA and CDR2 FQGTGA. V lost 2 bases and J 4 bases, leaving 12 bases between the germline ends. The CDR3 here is CASSLARGSYEQYF. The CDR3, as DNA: TGTGCCAGCAGCTTAGCCAGGGGATCGTACGAGCAGTACTTC.

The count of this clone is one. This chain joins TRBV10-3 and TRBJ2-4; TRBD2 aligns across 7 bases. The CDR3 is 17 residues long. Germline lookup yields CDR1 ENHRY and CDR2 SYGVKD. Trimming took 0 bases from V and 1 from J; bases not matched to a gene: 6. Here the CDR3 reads CAISESAGEAAKNIQYF. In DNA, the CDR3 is TGTGCCATCAGTGAGTCTGCGGGGGAGGCGGCCAAAAACATTCAGTACTTC.

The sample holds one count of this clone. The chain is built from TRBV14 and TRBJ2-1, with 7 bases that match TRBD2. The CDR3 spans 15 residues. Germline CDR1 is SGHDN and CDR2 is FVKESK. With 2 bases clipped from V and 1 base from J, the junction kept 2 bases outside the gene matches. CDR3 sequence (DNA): TGTGCCAGCAGCCAACGACTAGCTTCCTACAATGAGCAGTTCTTC. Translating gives CASSQRLASYNEQFF. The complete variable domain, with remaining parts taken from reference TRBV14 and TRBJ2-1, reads EAGVTQFPSHSVIEKGQTVTLRCDPISGHDNLYWYRRVMGKEIKFLLHFVKESKQDESGMPNNRFLAERTGGTYSTLKVQPAELEDSGVYFCASSQRLASYNEQFFGPGTRLTVL.

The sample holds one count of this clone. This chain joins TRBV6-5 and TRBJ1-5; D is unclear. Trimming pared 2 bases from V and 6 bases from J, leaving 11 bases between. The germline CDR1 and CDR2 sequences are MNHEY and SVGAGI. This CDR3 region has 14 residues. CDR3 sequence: CASSYGSDSQPQHF. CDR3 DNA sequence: TGTGCCAGCAGTTACGGGTCAGATAGTCAGCCCCAGCATTTT.

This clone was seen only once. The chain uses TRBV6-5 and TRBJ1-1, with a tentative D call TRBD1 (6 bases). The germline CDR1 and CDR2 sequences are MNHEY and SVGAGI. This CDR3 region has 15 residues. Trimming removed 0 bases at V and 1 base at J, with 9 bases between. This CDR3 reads CASSYSPGANTEAFF. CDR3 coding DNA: TGTGCCAGCAGTTACTCGCCAGGGGCGAACACTGAAGCTTTCTTT.

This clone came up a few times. The CDR3 region is CASSSTSGRSEQYF. The CDR3 DNA reads as TGCGCCAGCAGCTCGACTAGCGGGAGGAGCGAGCAGTACTTC. V gene TRBV5-1 combines with J gene TRBJ2-7, with 13 bases that match TRBD2. With V trimmed by 3 bases and J by 6 bases, 3 bases remained unmatched. Germline CDR1 SGHRS, CDR2 YFSETQ. The CDR3 contains 14 residues.

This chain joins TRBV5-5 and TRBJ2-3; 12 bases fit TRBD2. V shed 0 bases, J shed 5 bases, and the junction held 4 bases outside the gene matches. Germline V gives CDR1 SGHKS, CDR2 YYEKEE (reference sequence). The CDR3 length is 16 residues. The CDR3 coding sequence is TGTGCCAGCAGCTTGGGACTAGCGGGAGTAGTAGATACGCAGTATTTT. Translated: CASSLGLAGVVDTQYF.

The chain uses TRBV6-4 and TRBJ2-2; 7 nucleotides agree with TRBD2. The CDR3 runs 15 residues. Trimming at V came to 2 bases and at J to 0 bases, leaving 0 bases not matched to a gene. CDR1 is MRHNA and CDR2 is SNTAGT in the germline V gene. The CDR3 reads CASSDGLANTGELFF. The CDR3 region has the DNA TGTGCCAGCAGTGACGGACTAGCGAACACCGGGGAGCTGTTTTTT.

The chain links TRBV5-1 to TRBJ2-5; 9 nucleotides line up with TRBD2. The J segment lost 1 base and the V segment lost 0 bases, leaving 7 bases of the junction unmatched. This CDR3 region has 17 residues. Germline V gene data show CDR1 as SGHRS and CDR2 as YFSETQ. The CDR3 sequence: CASSLVGSGGLQETQYF. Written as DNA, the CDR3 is TGCGCCAGCAGCTTGGTGGGCAGCGGGGGGCTCCAAGAGACCCAGTACTTC.

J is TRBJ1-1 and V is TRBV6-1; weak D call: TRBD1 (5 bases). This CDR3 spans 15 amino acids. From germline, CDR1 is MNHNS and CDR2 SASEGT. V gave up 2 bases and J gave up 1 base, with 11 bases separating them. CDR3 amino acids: CASSENGAANTEAFF. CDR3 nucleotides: TGTGCCAGCAGTGAAAACGGGGCAGCGAACACTGAAGCTTTCTTT.

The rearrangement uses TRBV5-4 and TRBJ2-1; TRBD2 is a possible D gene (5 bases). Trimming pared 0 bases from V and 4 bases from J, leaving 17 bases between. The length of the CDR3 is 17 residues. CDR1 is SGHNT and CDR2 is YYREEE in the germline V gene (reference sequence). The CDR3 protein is CASSLGGGFPSYNEQFF. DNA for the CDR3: TGTGCCAGCAGCTTGGGAGGCGGGTTCCCCTCTTACAATGAGCAGTTCTTC.

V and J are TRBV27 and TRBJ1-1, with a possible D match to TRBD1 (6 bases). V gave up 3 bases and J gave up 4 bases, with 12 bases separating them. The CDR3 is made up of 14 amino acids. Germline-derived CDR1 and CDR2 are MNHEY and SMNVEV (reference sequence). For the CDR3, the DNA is TGTGCCAGCAGTTTCAGGGGAGGTGGCACTGAAGCTTTCTTT. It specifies CASSFRGGGTEAFF.